This paragraph reports one TCR beta chain. The sample comes from a study of blood T cell repertoires in COVID-19. Looking at the study overall: T cells, B-cell-depleted T cells, or PBMCs supplied cDNA or gDNA.

Original handling: How many nucleated cells were present was estimated from reference gene primer amplification. Data came from immunoSEQ multiplex PCR; TCRdb stores just in-frame clones and leaves some out. That table furnishes V, J and clone size, whereas the DNA furnished D and trimming. The table lists 200,000 or so clones, 92% of them singletons. V was pared by 1 base and J by 5 bases, with 18 bases between. The CDR3 runs 16 residues. CDR1 and CDR2 (germline): SGHRS, YFSETQ. Patients from Seattle were sampled longitudinally, starting during active infection. Sequenced: peripheral blood. This clonotype originated in a man in his fifties or sixties with COVID-19, enrolled during active disease. The chain has TRBV5-1 and TRBJ2-5; no reliable D call. This chain's CDR3 is CASSLLLSGESETQYF. The CDR3, as DNA: TGCGCCAGCAGCTTGTTGCTATCGGGTGAATCGGAGACCCAGTACTTC.